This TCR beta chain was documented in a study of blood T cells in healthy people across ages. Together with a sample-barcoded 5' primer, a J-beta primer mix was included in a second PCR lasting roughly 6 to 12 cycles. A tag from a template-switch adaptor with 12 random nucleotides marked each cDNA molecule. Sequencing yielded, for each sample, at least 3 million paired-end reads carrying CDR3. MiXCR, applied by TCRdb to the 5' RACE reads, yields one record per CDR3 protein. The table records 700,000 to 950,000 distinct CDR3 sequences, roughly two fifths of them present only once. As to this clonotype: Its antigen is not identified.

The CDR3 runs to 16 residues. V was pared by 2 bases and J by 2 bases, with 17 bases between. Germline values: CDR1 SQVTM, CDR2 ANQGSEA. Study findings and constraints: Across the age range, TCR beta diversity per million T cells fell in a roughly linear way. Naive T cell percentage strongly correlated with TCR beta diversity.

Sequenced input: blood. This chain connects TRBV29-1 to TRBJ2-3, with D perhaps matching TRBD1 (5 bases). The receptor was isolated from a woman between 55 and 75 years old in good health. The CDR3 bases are TGCAGCGTTGAACTACAGGAGAACCTTCTCACAGATACGCAGTATTTT. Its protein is CSVELQENLLTDTQYF.